A selection of T cell receptor beta chains follows, all from one sample in a study of blood T cell repertoires in COVID-19. Using immunoSEQ multiplex PCR, the repertoire was profiled, and TCRdb retains in-frame clones only, with some absent. This sample yields 130,000 to 150,000 clones, of which 85% to 90% are seen a single time; about an eighth belongs to the top ten. The sequenced sample was peripheral blood. The receptors were gathered from a man younger than 35 with COVID-19, enrolled during active disease. The CDR3 runs from the conserved cysteine through the conserved F or W. A D gene is named only where the DNA matches it firmly. Where a row states a size, it is once, few, many or the class of an expanded clone; other rows omit it.

TRBD2	NA	TRBV2	TRBJ2-1	CASSGTSDYEQFF	TGTGCCAGCAGCGGGACTAGCGATTATGAGCAGTTCTTC
TRBD1	NA	TRBV10-1	TRBJ1-5	CASTGTGRDQPQHF	TGCGCCAGCACTGGGACAGGGCGGGATCAGCCCCAGCATTTT
NA	NA	TRBV5-1	TRBJ1-2	CASSYPDSLNYGYTF	TGCGCCAGCAGCTACCCGGACAGTCTGAACTATGGCTACACCTTC
NA	NA	TRBV27	TRBJ2-2	CASSNEEANTGELFF	TGTGCCAGCAGTAACGAGGAGGCGAACACCGGGGAGCTGTTTTTT
NA	few	TRBV9	TRBJ2-1	CASSSPRQGSGNEQFF	TGTGCCAGCAGCTCCCCCCGTCAGGGCTCGGGCAATGAGCAGTTCTTC
TRBD2	NA	TRBV2	TRBJ2-7	CASSRLADEQYF	TGTGCCAGCAGCCGACTAGCGGACGAGCAGTACTTC
NA	NA	TRBV19	TRBJ2-2	CASSIPWNTGELFF	TGTGCCAGTAGTATACCATGGAACACCGGGGAGCTGTTTTTT
TRBD2	few	TRBV28	TRBJ2-7	CASSPTSGVSYEQYF	TGTGCCAGCAGCCCGACTAGCGGGGTGAGCTACGAGCAGTACTTC
NA	NA	TRBV14	TRBJ2-5	CASSQLLQETQYF	TGTGCCAGCAGCCAGCTACTCCAAGAGACCCAGTACTTC
TRBD1	NA	TRBV7-9	TRBJ1-2	CASSLGARGAYGYTF	TGTGCCAGCAGCTTAGGGGCCAGGGGGGCCTATGGCTACACCTTC
NA	once	TRBV5-1	TRBJ2-3	CASSSLGGTSTDTQYF	TGCGCCAGCAGCTCCCTAGGCGGGACCAGCACAGATACGCAGTATTTT
NA	NA	TRBV4-3	TRBJ1-5	CASSQEPRRGQPQHF	TGCGCCAGCAGCCAAGAACCGCGGAGAGGTCAGCCCCAGCATTTT
NA	NA	TRBV25-1	TRBJ1-3	CASSDEREAGNTIYF	TGTGCCAGCAGTGACGAAAGGGAGGCGGGAAACACCATATATTTT
NA	NA	TRBV24-1	TRBJ1-4	CATSDGGTVEKLFF	TGTGCCACCAGTGACGGAGGGACGGTGGAAAAACTGTTTTTT
TRBD1	NA	TRBV12-3/TRBV12-4	TRBJ1-1	CASSHTDREAFF	TGTGCCAGCAGCCACACGGACAGGGAAGCTTTCTTT
NA	NA	TRBV24-1	TRBJ2-1	CATSDTATGVRSYNEQFF	TGTGCCACCAGTGATACCGCCACGGGAGTCCGCTCCTACAATGAGCAGTTCTTC
NA	NA	TRBV27	TRBJ2-2	CASSYSQGIGELFF	TGTGCCAGCAGTTATTCACAGGGCATCGGGGAGCTGTTTTTT
TRBD2	NA	TRBV9	TRBJ2-7	CASSAAGGAGYEQYF	TGTGCCAGCAGCGCCGCGGGGGGGGCGGGCTACGAGCAGTACTTC
NA	NA	TRBV19	TRBJ1-2	CASPRRDGYTF	TGTGCCAGCCCCAGGAGGGATGGCTACACCTTC
TRBD1	NA	TRBV4-1	TRBJ2-4	CASRPTGFTKNIQYF	TGCGCCAGCAGGCCGACAGGGTTTACCAAAAACATTCAGTACTTC
TRBD1	NA	TRBV25-1	TRBJ1-3	CASSLQGSHSGNTIYF	TGTGCCAGCAGCCTACAGGGGTCGCACTCTGGAAACACCATATATTTT
TRBD1	NA	TRBV25-1	TRBJ2-1	CASSDGTGIVHEQFF	TGTGCCAGCAGTGATGGGACAGGGATCGTGCATGAGCAGTTCTTC
NA	NA	TRBV2	TRBJ1-6	CASSGSRNTNSPLHF	TGTGCCAGCAGTGGCAGTCGAAACACTAATTCACCCCTCCACTTT
TRBD2	NA	TRBV19	TRBJ2-7	CASSGELVSGRYEQYF	TGTGCCAGTAGTGGGGAACTTGTTAGCGGGAGATACGAGCAGTACTTC
TRBD1	once	TRBV15	TRBJ1-5	CATSRGQGDGQPQHF	TGTGCCACCAGCAGAGGACAGGGTGACGGTCAGCCCCAGCATTTT
TRBD2	NA	TRBV10-3	TRBJ2-7	CAISRTTSGPDEQYF	TGTGCCATCAGCCGCACGACTAGCGGGCCTGACGAGCAGTACTTC
NA	once	TRBV7-2	TRBJ2-5	CASSYSEAQYF	TGTGCCAGCAGCTACTCTGAGGCCCAGTACTTC
TRBD2	once	TRBV5-4	TRBJ2-7	CASSRAGEQYF	TGTGCCAGCAGCCGAGCGGGGGAGCAGTACTTC
NA	NA	TRBV10-3	TRBJ2-7	CAITTESDYEQYF	TGTGCCATCACGACTGAGAGCGACTACGAGCAGTACTTC
NA	NA	TRBV7-9	TRBJ2-7	CASSFRPPGAGSYEQYF	TGTGCCAGCAGCTTTCGCCCCCCAGGGGCCGGCTCCTACGAGCAGTACTTC
TRBD1	NA	TRBV11-2	TRBJ2-2	CASSSRWTGDTGELFF	TGTGCCAGCAGCTCACGTTGGACAGGGGACACCGGGGAGCTGTTTTTT
TRBD1	NA	TRBV5-6	TRBJ1-2	CASSLVSLGTGPKFYGYTF	TGTGCCAGCAGCTTGGTAAGTCTCGGGACAGGGCCCAAGTTCTATGGCTACACCTTC
NA	NA	TRBV27	TRBJ1-5	CASSPKVGGENQPQHF	TGTGCCAGCAGCCCGAAGGTTGGGGGGGAAAATCAGCCCCAGCATTTT
NA	NA	TRBV28	TRBJ2-7	CASSFGGGTYEQYF	TGTGCCAGCAGTTTTGGGGGAGGCACCTACGAGCAGTACTTC
TRBD2	NA	TRBV4-3	TRBJ2-7	CASSQTKTSGRAEQYF	TGCGCCAGCAGCCAAACAAAGACTAGCGGGAGAGCCGAGCAGTACTTC
NA	NA	TRBV4-3	TRBJ2-1	CASSQNPRQGSSYNEQFF	TGCGCCAGCAGCCAAAATCCCCGGCAGGGGAGCTCCTACAATGAGCAGTTCTTC
TRBD2	NA	TRBV27	TRBJ2-7	CASTPGGGYEQYF	TGTGCCAGCACTCCGGGCGGGGGGTACGAGCAGTACTTC
TRBD1	NA	TRBV11-3	TRBJ2-7	CASRPLTGPYEQYF	TGTGCCAGCAGACCTCTGACAGGGCCCTACGAGCAGTACTTC
TRBD2	NA	TRBV11-3	TRBJ2-1	CASSSLAGTDNEQFF	TGTGCCAGCAGCTCGTTAGCGGGAACAGACAATGAGCAGTTCTTC
NA	NA	TRBV21-1	TRBJ2-2	CASSKGGQGRTSGRGGELFF	TGTGCCAGCAGCAAAGGGGGACAGGGAAGGACTAGCGGGAGAGGCGGGGAGCTGTTTTTT
NA	NA	TRBV7-9	TRBJ2-6	CASSLAVGQGANVLTF	TGTGCCAGCAGCTTAGCTGTGGGGCAGGGGGCCAACGTCCTGACTTTC
TRBD2	once	TRBV11-3	TRBJ2-1	CASSTSPGRGNEQFF	TGTGCCAGCAGCACTAGCCCCGGGAGGGGAAATGAGCAGTTCTTC
TRBD2	NA	TRBV5-1	TRBJ2-7	CASKQGGFYEQYF	TGCGCCAGCAAGCAGGGAGGGTTTTACGAGCAGTACTTC
NA	NA	TRBV6-2/TRBV6-3	TRBJ1-1	CASSYSGGDTEAFF	TGTGCCAGCAGTTACTCGGGAGGGGACACTGAAGCTTTCTTT
NA	NA	TRBV4-1	TRBJ2-3	CASNRGRIADITDTQYF	TGCGCCAGCAACCGCGGCAGGATAGCGGATATCACAGATACGCAGTATTTT
TRBD2	once	TRBV6-5	TRBJ2-1	CASSTLAGAPGEQFF	TGTGCCAGCAGTACGTTAGCGGGAGCCCCTGGAGAGCAGTTCTTC
NA	many	TRBV4-3	TRBJ2-6	CASSQDKLGRDSLFSGANVLTF	TGCGCCAGCAGCCAAGATAAGTTAGGGCGGGACAGCCTCTTCTCTGGGGCCAACGTCCTGACTTTC
TRBD1	NA	TRBV27	TRBJ2-2	CASSSIRGRTGELFF	TGTGCCAGCAGTAGTATCAGGGGGCGCACCGGGGAGCTGTTTTTT
NA	NA	TRBV4-1	TRBJ1-2	CASSQDGTGLYGYTF	TGCGCCAGCAGCCAAGATGGTACCGGACTCTATGGCTACACCTTC
TRBD1	NA	TRBV18	TRBJ2-1	CASSARDSLGNEQFF	TGTGCCAGCTCAGCTCGGGACAGCCTGGGGAATGAGCAGTTCTTC
NA	many	TRBV14	TRBJ1-3	CASSQDSSGNTIYF	TGTGCCAGCAGCCAAGACAGCTCTGGAAACACCATATATTTT
TRBD1	NA	TRBV28	TRBJ2-7	CASSPPGQGVNEQYF	TGTGCCAGCAGTCCGCCGGGACAGGGCGTGAACGAGCAGTACTTC
NA	NA	TRBV2	TRBJ2-7	CANWGLEDEQYF	TGTGCCAACTGGGGGCTCGAGGACGAGCAGTACTTC
TRBD1	NA	TRBV29-1	TRBJ1-2	CSVEGRGLDGYTF	TGCAGCGTTGAGGGCAGGGGGCTGGATGGCTACACCTTC
TRBD2	NA	TRBV11-2	TRBJ2-7	CASSLERGRLAYEQYF	TGTGCCAGCAGCCTGGAGCGGGGGAGGTTAGCCTACGAGCAGTACTTC